This T cell receptor (beta chain) is from a study of molecular identifiers for immune sequencing clone quantification. Study-level background: With replicates, the RNA of about 21,000 or 97,000 naive CD8 cells was split five ways and four were sequenced.

Many counts were recorded for this clonotype. The antigen is unknown. Per the germline V gene, CDR1 is ENHRY and CDR2 is SYGVKD. The CDR3 has 14 amino acids. Trimming pared 0 bases from V and 0 bases from J, leaving 4 bases between. Notes on the study in general: A shared barcode on identical TCR molecules could lead to underestimated sizes for highly expanded clones.

TCRdb re-derived calls from the PCR reads in MiXCR, one entry per CDR3 protein. The data contain hundreds of thousands of distinct CDR3 sequences, around 25% of them seen just once; the ten biggest clones take up 0.78%. Sorting recovered naive CD8 T cells on a CD8+CD4-CCR7+CD45RA+ profile. This chain uses TRBV10-3 with TRBJ2-3; D is uncertain. The TCR originated in a human donor in good health. Some libraries in this study had Jurkat cell RNA spiked in. Input material: naive CD8+ T cells from blood, with Jurkat cell RNA spiked in. Regarding subset: FACS-sorted CD8+CD4-CCR7+CD45RA+ naive T cells. The chain's CDR3 is CAISESTSTDTQYF. In DNA form, the CDR3 reads TGTGCCATCAGTGAGTCAACCAGCACAGATACGCAGTATTTT.